This TCR beta chain was documented in a study of blood T cell repertoires in COVID-19. There are 15 residues in the CDR3. The germline CDR1 and CDR2 sequences are MNHEY and SVGAGI. The J segment lost 3 bases and the V segment lost 4 bases, leaving 3 bases of the junction unmatched. Repertoires were generated with immunoSEQ multiplex PCR, while TCRdb's copy carries only in-frame clones and drops some. The table includes 130,000 or so clones, approximately 90% detected once. This receptor was identified in a man in his sixties with COVID-19, enrolled during active disease. The rearrangement uses TRBV6-5 and TRBJ2-1; the match to TRBD2 covers 10 bases. The sample taken for sequencing was peripheral blood. The DNA of the CDR3 is TGTGCCAGCAGTTTAGCGGGGGGCGTCTACAATGAGCAGTTCTTC. Translation: CASSLAGGVYNEQFF.